This paragraph reports one TCR beta chain. The entry originates in a study of blood T cell repertoires in COVID-19. Study-wide context: Specimens from acute and convalescent COVID-19 originated in the United States, Italy and Spain. T cells, B-cell-depleted T cells, or PBMCs supplied cDNA or gDNA.

Per the study methods: It was from reference gene primer amplification that nucleated cell counts were estimated. Profiling relied on immunoSEQ multiplex PCR, and the TCRdb table lists in-frame clones only, not all of them. V and J calls and clone size are given by that table; D and trimming were obtained from the DNA. Of more than 85,000 clones listed, 76% were seen once; the top ten hold 3% to 4.5%. The CDR3 is made up of 15 amino acids. V dropped 7 bases and J dropped 1 base, with 13 bases sitting between them. Looked up from germline, CDR1 is SEHNR and CDR2 is FQNEAQ (reference sequence). The rearrangement links TRBV7-9 to TRBJ2-2, with TRBD2 as a possible D gene (5 bases). What was sequenced was peripheral blood. The receptor's source is a woman aged 80 or over with acute or convalescent COVID-19. The CDR3 loop is CASTTAAGNTGELFF. Here the CDR3 DNA reads TGTGCCAGCACCACGGCCGCGGGGAACACCGGGGAGCTGTTTTTT.